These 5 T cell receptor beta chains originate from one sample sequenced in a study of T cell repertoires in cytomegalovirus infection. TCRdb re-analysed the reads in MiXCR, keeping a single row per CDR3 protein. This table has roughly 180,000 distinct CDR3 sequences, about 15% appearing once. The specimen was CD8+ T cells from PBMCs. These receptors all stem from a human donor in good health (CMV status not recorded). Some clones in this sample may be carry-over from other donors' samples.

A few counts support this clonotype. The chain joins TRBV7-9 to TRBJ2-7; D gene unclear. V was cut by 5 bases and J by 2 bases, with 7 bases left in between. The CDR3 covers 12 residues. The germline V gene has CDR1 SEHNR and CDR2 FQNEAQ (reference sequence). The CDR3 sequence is CASSGKTYEQYF. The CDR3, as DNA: TGTGCCAGCAGCGGAAAAACCTACGAGCAGTACTTC.

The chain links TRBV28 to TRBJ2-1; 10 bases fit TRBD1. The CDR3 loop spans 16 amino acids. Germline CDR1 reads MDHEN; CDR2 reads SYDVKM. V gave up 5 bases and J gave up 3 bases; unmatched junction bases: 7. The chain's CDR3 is CASSPRDRGFYNEQFF. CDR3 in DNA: TGTGCCAGCAGTCCTCGGGACAGGGGTTTCTACAATGAGCAGTTCTTC.

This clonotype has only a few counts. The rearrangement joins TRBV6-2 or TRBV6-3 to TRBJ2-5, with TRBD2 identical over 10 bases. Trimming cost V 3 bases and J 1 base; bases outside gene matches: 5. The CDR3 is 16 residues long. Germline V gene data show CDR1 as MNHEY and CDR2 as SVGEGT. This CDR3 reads CASSYFASGGQETQYF. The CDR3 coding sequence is TGTGCCAGCAGTTATTTTGCTAGCGGGGGCCAAGAGACCCAGTACTTC.

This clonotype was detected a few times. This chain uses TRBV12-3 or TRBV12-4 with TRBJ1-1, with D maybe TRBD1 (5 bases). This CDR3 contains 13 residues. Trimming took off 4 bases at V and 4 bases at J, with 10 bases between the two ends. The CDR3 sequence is CASSYRDFTEAFF. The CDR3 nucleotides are TGTGCCAGCAGTTACCGGGACTTCACTGAAGCTTTCTTT.

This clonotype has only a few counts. CDR3 sequence reads: CASSLVVEGTEAFF. CDR3 in DNA: TGTGCCAGCAGCTTAGTGGTTGAGGGCACTGAAGCTTTCTTT. The V gene is TRBV7-9, the J gene TRBJ1-1, with D hard to call. Trimming pared 1 base from V and 4 bases from J, leaving 10 bases between. The V gene's germline CDR1 is SEHNR and CDR2 FQNEAQ (reference sequence). The CDR3 has 14 residues.